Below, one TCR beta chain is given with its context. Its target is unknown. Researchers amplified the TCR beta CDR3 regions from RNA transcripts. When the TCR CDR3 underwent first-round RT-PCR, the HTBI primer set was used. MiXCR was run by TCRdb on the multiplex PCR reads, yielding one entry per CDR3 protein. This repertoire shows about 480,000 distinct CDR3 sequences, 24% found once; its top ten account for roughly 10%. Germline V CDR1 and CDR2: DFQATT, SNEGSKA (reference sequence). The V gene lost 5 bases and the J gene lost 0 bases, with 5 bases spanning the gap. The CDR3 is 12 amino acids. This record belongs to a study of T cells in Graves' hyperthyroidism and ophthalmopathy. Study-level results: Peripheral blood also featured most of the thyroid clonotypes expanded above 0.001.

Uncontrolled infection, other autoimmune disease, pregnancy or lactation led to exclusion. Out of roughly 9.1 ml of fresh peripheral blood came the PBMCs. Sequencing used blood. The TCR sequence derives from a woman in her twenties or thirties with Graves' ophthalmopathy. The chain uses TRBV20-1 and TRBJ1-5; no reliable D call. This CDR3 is CSAVYSNQPQHF. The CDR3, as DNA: TGCAGTGCTGTTTATAGCAATCAGCCCCAGCATTTT.